Listed here is a single TCR beta chain. TCRdb keeps only in-frame clones here, not all; method: immunoSEQ multiplex PCR. The data show some 97,000 clones, with 82% seen just once and approximately 6.5% held by the top ten. Germline CDR1 is SGHNT and CDR2 is YYREEE (reference sequence). The CDR3 has 15 residues. With V trimmed by 4 bases and J by 0 bases, 3 bases remained unmatched. The record originates from a study of PD-1 blockade in mismatch repair-deficient tumors. The origin of this receptor is an adult with mismatch repair-deficient cancer. V usage is TRBV5-4 and J usage is TRBJ2-4; 8 bases are shared with TRBD2. The specimen was peripheral blood, collected approximately 35 weeks after starting pembrolizumab. CDR3 residues: CASSPGGLAKNIQYF. CDR3 in DNA: TGTGCCAGCAGCCCGGGGGGGCTAGCCAAAAACATTCAGTACTTC. Full variable domain (missing parts from reference TRBV5-4 and TRBJ2-4): ETGVTQSPTHLIKTRGQQVTLRCSSQSGHNTVSWYQQALGQGPQFIFQYYREEENGRGNFPPRFSGLQFPNYSSELNVNALELDDSALYLCASSPGGLAKNIQYFGAGTRLSVL.